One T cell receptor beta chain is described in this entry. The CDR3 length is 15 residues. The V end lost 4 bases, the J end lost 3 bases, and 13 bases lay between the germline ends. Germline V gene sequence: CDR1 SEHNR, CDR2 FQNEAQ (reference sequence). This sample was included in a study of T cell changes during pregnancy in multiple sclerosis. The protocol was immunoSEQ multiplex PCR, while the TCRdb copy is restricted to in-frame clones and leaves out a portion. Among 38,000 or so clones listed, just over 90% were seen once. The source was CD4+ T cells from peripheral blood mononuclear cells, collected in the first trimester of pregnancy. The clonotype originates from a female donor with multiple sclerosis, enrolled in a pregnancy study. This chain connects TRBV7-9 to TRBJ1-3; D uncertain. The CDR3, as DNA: TGTGCCAGCAGCTCATGGCCTACGGGTGGAAACACCATATATTTT. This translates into CASSSWPTGGNTIYF.